This TCR beta chain is drawn from a study of early T cells in non-severe SARS-CoV-2 infection. The wider study: Sequencing used unsorted whole-blood bulk RNA, so chains lack pairing. Findings and caveats of the study: Matching with VDJdb favored anti-spike CD8 responses (missing private and CD4 specificities).

This clonotype was observed a few times. Its cognate antigen is unknown. The CDR3 contains 13 residues. Germline loops: CDR1 SNHLY, CDR2 FYNNEI. The V and J ends lost 6 bases and 8 bases, in that order; junction bases with no gene match: 5. TCRdb processed the 5' RACE reads anew with MiXCR; each CDR3 protein has one entry. The sample holds fewer than 60,000 distinct CDR3 sequences, roughly 10% seen once. The chain recombines TRBV2 with TRBJ2-1; 9 bases match TRBD2. The receptor comes from an adult who was a healthcare worker with PCR-confirmed SARS-CoV-2 infection or an uninfected control (not recorded which). Source material: whole blood. The CDR3 bases are TGTGCCAGCAGGGGAGCGGGAGGCGATGAGCAGTTCTTC. Amino acids: CASRGAGGDEQFF.